A selection of T cell receptor beta chains follows, all from one sample in a study of blood T cell repertoires in COVID-19. Data came from immunoSEQ multiplex PCR; TCRdb stores just in-frame clones and leaves some out. The sample holds under 200,000 clones; 70% to 85% are singletons and the top ten take 12%. The sample taken for sequencing was PBMCs or T cells enriched from blood (not recorded which). The receptors come from a man aged 45-65 years who had recovered from COVID-19. CDR3s include the opening cysteine and the closing phenylalanine or tryptophan. Each record gives: V gene, CDR3 protein.

TRBV19	CASSIRQGITGELFF
TRBV9	CASSVEGVSYTF
TRBV7-9	CASSLERVRRYGYTF
TRBV27	CASSLRGQGGGYTF
TRBV27	CASSSPLGQTNTEAFF
TRBV28	CASRGWGEGTYEQYF
TRBV9	CASSALGAGNSPLHF
TRBV5-8	CASRQGNIRELFF
TRBV28	CASKGATNEKLFF
TRBV28	CASRGTGGNLGQPQHF
TRBV18	CASSPPYPGEGQYF
TRBV7-3	CASSPRRGTEAFF
TRBV11-1	CASSFDGGDYNEQFF
TRBV6-4	CASSEGIDTGELFF
TRBV11-3	CASSTGQGAYEQYF
TRBV6-1	CASNLGQDFYGYTF
TRBV19	CASSRQGLSLNNEKLFF
TRBV6-2/TRBV6-3	CASSPWQASNYGYTF
TRBV18	CASSPGQKETQYF
TRBV11-2	CASSFVAGGNTGELFF
TRBV7-8	CASSLDRNSEAFF
TRBV10-3	CAIGTSGNQPQHF
TRBV3-1/TRBV3-2	CASSPRGYEQYF
TRBV4-1	CASSQEGGAQYF
TRBV12-3/TRBV12-4	CASSSYRNEKLFF
TRBV4-3	CASSQAAGPSYGGAATQYF
TRBV27	CATSNRFYGYTF
TRBV5-1	CASSLAVSGVGYTF
TRBV28	CASSPPRGSETQYF
TRBV7-6	CASSLGSGSSYNEQFF
TRBV19	CASSAGGSLYNEQFF
TRBV9	CASSVEYQGNTDTQYF
TRBV19	CASSGNRGRAFF
TRBV5-5	CASSLGAGSNYGYTF
TRBV6-2/TRBV6-3	CASSRSGGSETQYF
TRBV6-5	CASSGTGYSGELFF
TRBV7-8	CASSTQGFLETQYF
TRBV5-4	CASSLAWHRDTEDEQFF
TRBV5-1	CASSSPGEGEETQYF
TRBV6-5	CASSYFPGTGETEAFF
TRBV18	CASSPISNTEAFF
TRBV4-3	CASSPGGVSGANVLTF
TRBV7-8	CASSLGTVGETQYF
TRBV5-6	CASSFGQGARFEFF
TRBV6-2/TRBV6-3	CASTPRSASGGRGTGELFF
TRBV27	CASSFRNEQYF
TRBV29-1	CSAARDRGYGYTF
TRBV28	CASSLLGTGSAYEQYF
TRBV2	CASRREISGNTIYF
TRBV14	CASSSIRGGKTDTQYF
TRBV19	CASSKEGRTNQPQHF
TRBV12-3/TRBV12-4	CASSSGTNYGYTF
TRBV5-6	CASSLSDRALSQPQHF
TRBV10-3	CAAAGGKSEQYF
TRBV5-1	CASSLGQTYTGELFF
TRBV28	CASSSIDRVVGAEAFF
TRBV6-5	CASRKPGLNEQFF